These T cell receptor beta chains were read from a single sample in a study of beta chain features in type 1 diabetes. Produced via immunoSEQ multiplex PCR; TCRdb's table is partial and in-frame only. This sample yields roughly 280,000 clones, of which about 24% are seen a single time; about 0.012% belongs to the top ten. The sample was naive CD4+ T cells from blood. These receptors were taken from a woman younger than 45 with type 1 diabetes. CDR3s include the opening cysteine and the closing phenylalanine or tryptophan. The D gene is left open where the match is weak. The size field is filled for only some rows; it gives once, few, many or a size class.

V	J	D	size	CDR3	DNA
TRBV11-3	TRBJ2-4	NA	few	CASSRAGVNIQYF	TGTGCCAGCAGCCGGGCAGGGGTGAACATTCAGTACTTC
TRBV7-9	TRBJ2-1	NA	few	CASSRLAAFTGGEQFF	TGTGCCAGCAGCCGGTTAGCGGCCTTCACAGGCGGTGAGCAGTTCTTC
TRBV7-9	TRBJ2-1	NA	NA	CASSLVVRRAYNEQFF	TGTGCCAGCAGCTTAGTGGTCCGTCGGGCCTACAATGAGCAGTTCTTC
TRBV2	TRBJ2-1	NA	few	CASWAQGINEQFF	TGTGCCAGCTGGGCGCAGGGGATCAATGAGCAGTTCTTC
TRBV9	TRBJ2-1	TRBD1	few	CASSSPGQGYNEQFF	TGTGCCAGCAGCTCACCGGGACAGGGATACAATGAGCAGTTCTTC
TRBV30	TRBJ1-4	NA	few	CAWTPPLATNEKLFF	TGTGCCTGGACCCCCCCCCTTGCAACTAATGAAAAACTGTTTTTT
TRBV19	TRBJ1-2	NA	few	CASSMRGIDGYTF	TGTGCCAGTAGTATGAGGGGGATCGATGGCTACACCTTC
TRBV15	TRBJ2-7	NA	NA	CATSRAPTGATGGYEQYF	TGTGCCACCAGCAGGGCCCCCACTGGCGCCACCGGGGGCTACGAGCAGTACTTC
TRBV6-6	TRBJ2-5	TRBD2	NA	CAVRTSATETQYF	TGTGCCGTACGGACTAGCGCCACGGAGACCCAGTACTTC
TRBV29-1	TRBJ1-4	TRBD1	few	CSVRLQGWEKLFF	TGCAGCGTTAGGTTACAGGGGTGGGAAAAACTGTTTTTT
TRBV7-9	TRBJ2-1	TRBD2	NA	CASSPLAGKGSNEQFF	TGTGCCAGCAGCCCCTTAGCGGGGAAGGGTAGTAATGAGCAGTTCTTC
TRBV29-1	TRBJ2-1	NA	NA	CSAVQDWDNEQFF	TGCAGCGCCGTGCAGGACTGGGACAATGAGCAGTTCTTC